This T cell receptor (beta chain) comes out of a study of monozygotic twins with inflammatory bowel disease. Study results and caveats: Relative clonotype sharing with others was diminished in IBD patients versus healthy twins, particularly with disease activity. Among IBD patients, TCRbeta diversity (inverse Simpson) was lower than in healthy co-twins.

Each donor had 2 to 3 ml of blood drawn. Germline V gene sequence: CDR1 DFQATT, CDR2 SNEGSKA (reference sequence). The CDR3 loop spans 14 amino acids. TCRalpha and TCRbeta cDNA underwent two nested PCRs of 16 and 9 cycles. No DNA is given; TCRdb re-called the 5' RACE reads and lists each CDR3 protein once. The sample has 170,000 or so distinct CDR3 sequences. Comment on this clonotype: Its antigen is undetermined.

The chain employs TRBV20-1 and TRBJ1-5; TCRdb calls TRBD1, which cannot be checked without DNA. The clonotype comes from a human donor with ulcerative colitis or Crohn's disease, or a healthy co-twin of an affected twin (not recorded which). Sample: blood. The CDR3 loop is CSAVREPGNQPQHF.